These 18 T cell receptor beta chains were all obtained from the same sample, sequenced in a study of control samples from healthy donors and cancer patients. Sequencing used immunoSEQ multiplex PCR; TCRdb keeps in-frame clones, though not all of them. Of more than 70,000 clones detected, roughly 92% appear once; the ten largest clones hold roughly 0.9%. The sample comprised blood. The receptors here all came from a woman between 25 and 40 years old in good health.

The genes are TRBV4-2 and TRBJ1-4; D remains ambiguous. Germline-derived CDR1 and CDR2 are LGHNA and YNFKEQ. Between the trimmed V and J ends, which lost 1 base and 3 bases, there was a span of 15 bases. CDR3 length: 17 amino acids. The CDR3 DNA is TGTGCCAGCAGCCAAGTCGGTCGGGCAGCAGCTAATGAAAAACTGTTTTTT. It codes for CASSQVGRAAANEKLFF.

This chain connects TRBV5-6 to TRBJ2-7, with D possibly being TRBD1 (5 bases). The CDR3 has 14 residues. Between the trimmed V and J ends, which lost 2 bases and 4 bases, there was a span of 13 bases. Germline V lookup: CDR1 SGHDT, CDR2 YYEEEE. The CDR3 here is CASSLTGEAYEQYF. CDR3 in DNA: TGTGCCAGCAGCTTAACAGGCGAAGCATACGAGCAGTACTTC.

V and J are TRBV6-5 and TRBJ1-4; D is unresolved. The CDR3 is 15 residues long. Germline V gene lookup returns CDR1 MNHEY and CDR2 SVGAGI. V was clipped by 7 bases and J by 0 bases, with 12 bases between them. The CDR3 here is CASKTFPATNEKLFF. The DNA for the CDR3 is TGTGCCAGCAAGACCTTCCCTGCAACTAATGAAAAACTGTTTTTT.

This clone has ten or more counts. This sequence joins TRBV4-2 and TRBJ1-6; TRBD1 matches 7 bases. The CDR3 has 17 residues. Germline V gene lookup returns CDR1 LGHNA and CDR2 YNFKEQ. The J segment lost 10 bases and the V segment lost 4 bases, leaving 16 bases of the junction unmatched. CDR3 in amino acids: CASSLRPTDRDGSPLHF. CDR3 in DNA: TGTGCCAGCAGCCTCAGACCCACAGACAGGGATGGGTCACCCCTCCACTTT.

V is TRBV5-8 and J is TRBJ2-5; TRBD1 or TRBD2 may be the D gene (5 bases each). Trimming removed 2 bases at V and 9 bases at J, with 11 bases between. Looked up from germline, CDR1 is SGHTS and CDR2 is YDEGEE. This CDR3 comprises 12 residues. The CDR3 loop is CASSFSGAAQYF. The CDR3 DNA reads TGTGCCAGCAGCTTTTCCGGGGCAGCCCAGTACTTC.

Here the CDR3 reads CASSEQGVKGYTF. The CDR3 DNA follows: TGTGCCAGCAGTGAACAGGGGGTGAAAGGCTACACCTTC. The chain recombines TRBV6-1 with TRBJ1-2; 7 nucleotides line up with TRBD1. V trimming: 2 bases; J trimming: 8 bases; junction bases outside the gene matches: 5. The CDR3 extends over 13 amino acids. CDR1 and CDR2 (germline): MNHNS, SASEGT.

The chain recombines TRBV5-1 with TRBJ1-1; D gene ambiguous. V lost 4 bases and J 7 bases, leaving 14 bases between the germline ends. This CDR3 has 13 amino acids. CDR1 and CDR2 from the germline V gene are SGHRS and YFSETQ. CDR3 nucleotides: TGCGCCAGCAGCCCCTTAGGGCAGTTTGAAGCTTTCTTT. Translating it yields CASSPLGQFEAFF.

V is TRBV7-2 and J is TRBJ2-1; no definite D call. Germline V gene sequence: CDR1 SGHTA, CDR2 FQGNSA. The CDR3 runs 14 residues. Trimming pared 2 bases from V and 3 bases from J, leaving 8 bases between. CDR3: CASSLRAGYNEQFF. In DNA form, the CDR3 reads TGTGCCAGCAGCTTACGGGCAGGCTACAATGAGCAGTTCTTC.

The chain employs TRBV7-9 and TRBJ1-6; D is undetermined. Germline CDR1 SEHNR, CDR2 FQNEAQ (reference sequence). The CDR3 runs to 16 residues. Trimming left V 5 bases short and J 7 bases short, with 18 bases between. The CDR3 sequence is CASSPLPDGRNSPLHF. CDR3 sequence (DNA): TGTGCCAGCAGCCCCCTCCCCGACGGTCGGAATTCACCCCTCCACTTT.

The chain couples TRBV5-1 to TRBJ1-2; D may be TRBD1 (6 bases). V was clipped by 4 bases and J by 3 bases, with 16 bases between them. Germline V CDR1 and CDR2: SGHRS, YFSETQ. CDR3 length: 15 residues. The CDR3 DNA sequence: TGCGCCAGCAGCCCGGTAGTGGGGGGCCACTATGGCTACACCTTC. Translating it yields CASSPVVGGHYGYTF.

This clone occurred a few times. Other DNA sequences within the sample encode an identical CDR3. J is TRBJ1-1 and V is TRBV18; D uncertain. Germline CDR1 KGHSH, CDR2 LQKENI. Trimming shortened V by 2 bases and J by 1 base, and 5 bases separated the two germline ends. The CDR3 runs to 13 residues. Here the CDR3 reads CASSPGQNTEAFF. The CDR3 DNA sequence: TGTGCCAGCTCACCAGGGCAGAACACTGAAGCTTTCTTT.

The V call is TRBV7-8, the J call TRBJ2-5, with D hard to call. Trimming removed 5 bases at V and 3 bases at J, with 13 bases between. The CDR3 has 14 amino acids. Germline V gene sequence: CDR1 SGHVS, CDR2 FQNEAQ. CDR3 sequence: CASSHRLRKETQYF. The CDR3 DNA reads TGTGCCAGCAGCCATCGACTCAGAAAAGAGACCCAGTACTTC.

This clone appeared a few times. The J gene is TRBJ1-2, the V gene TRBV6-5; TRBD1 is a possible D gene (5 bases). Germline values: CDR1 MNHEY, CDR2 SVGAGI. The CDR3 consists of 11 residues. The V end was cut by 8 bases, the J end by 5 bases, with 9 bases between. For the CDR3, the DNA is TGTGCCAGCTGGGACTGGTATGGCTACACCTTC. Translated, it gives CASWDWYGYTF.

This clone was seen only once. This chain uses TRBV30 with TRBJ2-3; a possible D gene is TRBD2 (6 bases). V was cut by 5 bases and J by 5 bases, with 17 bases left in between. The V gene's germline CDR1 is GTSNPN and CDR2 SVGIG (reference sequence). CDR3 size: 14 residues. The CDR3 spells CAWALASRGDTQYF. CDR3 DNA: TGTGCCTGGGCACTAGCTTCAAGGGGAGATACGCAGTATTTT.

This rearrangement joins TRBV18 to TRBJ1-6; D uncertain. Trimming cost V 2 bases and J 2 bases, with 4 bases left between them. The CDR3 has 14 amino acids. CDR1 KGHSH and CDR2 LQKENI come from the germline V gene. The chain's CDR3 is CASSPIAYNSPLHF. The CDR3 bases are TGTGCCAGCTCACCAATAGCCTATAATTCACCCCTCCACTTT.

The V call is TRBV7-9, the J call TRBJ1-6; D is ambiguous. Trimming removed 1 base at V and 5 bases at J, with 9 bases between. Germline CDR1 SEHNR, CDR2 FQNEAQ (reference sequence). The CDR3 has 15 amino acids. In DNA, the CDR3 is TGTGCCAGCAGCTTAGGGTATAGGGATAATTCACCCCTCCACTTT. The encoded protein is CASSLGYRDNSPLHF.

The rearrangement uses TRBV5-1 and TRBJ1-5, with 12 bases that match TRBD1. The V gene end was trimmed by 4 bases and the J gene end by 6 bases; junction bases not matched to a gene: 5. The CDR3 is 15 amino acids. Germline V CDR1 and CDR2: SGHRS, YFSETQ. DNA for the CDR3: TGCGCCAGCAGCATGGGACAGGGGGCGGGTCAGCCCCAGCATTTT. Its translation: CASSMGQGAGQPQHF.

This sequence joins TRBV6-5 and TRBJ1-2, with D possibly TRBD1 on 6 matching bases. Trimming took 4 bases from V and 3 from J, leaving 12 bases between them. Germline lookup yields CDR1 MNHEY and CDR2 SVGAGI. The CDR3 loop spans 14 amino acids. The DNA of the CDR3 is TGTGCCAGCAGTTCGGGGGGCGCCGACTATGGCTACACCTTC. Translation gives CASSSGGADYGYTF.